There are a few counts of the clone carrying this T cell receptor beta chain. Clones were sequenced by immunoSEQ multiplex PCR, and TCRdb holds only the in-frame ones, with some missing. The data show roughly 48,000 clones, 65% to 90% seen once. The data stem from a study of early stage breast cancer tumors. Germline V gene data show CDR1 as MNHEY and CDR2 as SMNVEV (reference sequence). The CDR3 has 13 amino acids. V was cut by 5 bases and J by 7 bases, with 9 bases left in between. Source material: blood. This chain connects TRBV27 to TRBJ1-6; D is ambiguous. The clonotype originates from a person in their fifties with breast cancer. The CDR3 nucleotides read TGTGCCAGCAGTATTTCGTGGAATTCACCCCTCCACTTT. It is translated as CASSISWNSPLHF.